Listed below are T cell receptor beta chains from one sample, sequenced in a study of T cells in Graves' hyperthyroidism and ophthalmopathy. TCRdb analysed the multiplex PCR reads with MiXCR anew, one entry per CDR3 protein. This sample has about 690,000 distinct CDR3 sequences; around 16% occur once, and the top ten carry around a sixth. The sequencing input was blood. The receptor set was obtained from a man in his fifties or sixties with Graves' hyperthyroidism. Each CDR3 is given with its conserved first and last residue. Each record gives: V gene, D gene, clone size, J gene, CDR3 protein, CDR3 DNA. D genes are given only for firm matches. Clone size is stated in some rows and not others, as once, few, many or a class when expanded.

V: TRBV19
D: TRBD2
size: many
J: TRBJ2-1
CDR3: CATQLGLEHDNEQFF
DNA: TGTGCCACGCAGTTGGGACTAGAACATGACAATGAGCAGTTCTTC

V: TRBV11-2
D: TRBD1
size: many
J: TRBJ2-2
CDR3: CASSLGRGLTGELFF
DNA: TGTGCCAGCAGCTTAGGCAGGGGGCTGACCGGGGAGCTGTTTTTT

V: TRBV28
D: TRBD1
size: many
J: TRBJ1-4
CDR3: CASIGTGDEKLFF
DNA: TGTGCCAGCATAGGGACAGGGGATGAAAAACTGTTTTTT

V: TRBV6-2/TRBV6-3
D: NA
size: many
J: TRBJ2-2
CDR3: CASRSLRGAQQSTGELFF
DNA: TGTGCCAGCAGAAGTTTAAGAGGGGCACAGCAGAGCACCGGGGAGCTGTTTTTT

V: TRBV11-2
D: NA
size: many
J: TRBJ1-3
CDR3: CASSTGRGNTIYF
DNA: TGTGCCAGCAGTACTGGACGTGGAAACACCATATATTTT

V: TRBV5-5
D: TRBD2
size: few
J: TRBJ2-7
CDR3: CASSFTSGSLNEQYF
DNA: TGTGCCAGCAGCTTCACTAGCGGGAGTCTCAACGAGCAGTACTTC

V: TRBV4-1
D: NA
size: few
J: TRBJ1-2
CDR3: CASSFPGINYGYTF
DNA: TGCGCCAGCAGTTTTCCGGGAATTAACTATGGCTACACCTTC

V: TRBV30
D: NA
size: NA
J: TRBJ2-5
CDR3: CAWTWSTGAQETQYF
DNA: TGTGCCTGGACTTGGAGTACGGGGGCCCAAGAGACCCAGTACTTC

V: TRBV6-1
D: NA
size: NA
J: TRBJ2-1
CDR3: CASSRGGSEQFF
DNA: TGTGCCAGCAGTAGGGGTGGGTCTGAGCAGTTCTTC

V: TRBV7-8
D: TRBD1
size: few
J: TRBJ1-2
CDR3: CASSSSGGQRYGYTF
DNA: TGTGCCAGCAGCTCCTCAGGGGGCCAGCGCTATGGCTACACCTTC

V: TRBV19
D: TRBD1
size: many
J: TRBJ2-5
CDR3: CASSPTRTGGRETQYF
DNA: TGTGCCAGTAGTCCTACCAGGACAGGGGGCAGGGAGACCCAGTACTTC

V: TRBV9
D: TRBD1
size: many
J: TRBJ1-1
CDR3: CASSSRDRGTEAFF
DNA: TGTGCCAGCAGCTCCCGGGACAGGGGGACTGAAGCTTTCTTT

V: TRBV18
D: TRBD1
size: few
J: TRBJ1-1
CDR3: CASSPPEGAVNTEAFF
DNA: TGTGCCAGCTCACCACCGGAGGGGGCGGTGAACACTGAAGCTTTCTTT

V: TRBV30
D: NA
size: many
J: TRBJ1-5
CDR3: CAWSVNDQPQHF
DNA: TGTGCCTGGAGTGTTAATGATCAGCCCCAGCATTTT

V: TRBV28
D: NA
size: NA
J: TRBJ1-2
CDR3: CASSSRTNYGYTF
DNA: TGTGCCAGCAGTTCTCGAACTAACTATGGCTACACCTTC

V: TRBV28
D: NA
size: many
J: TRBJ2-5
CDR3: CASTSVEGRMDPPAYF
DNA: TGTGCCAGCACCTCCGTCGAGGGGCGAATGGACCCCCCCGCGTACTTC

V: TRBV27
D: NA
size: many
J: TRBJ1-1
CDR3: CAGRGQDTEAFF
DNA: TGTGCCGGGAGGGGTCAAGACACTGAAGCTTTCTTT

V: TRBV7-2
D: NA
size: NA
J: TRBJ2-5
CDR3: CASSLEVIVETQYF
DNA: TGTGCCAGCAGCTTAGAAGTGATAGTAGAGACCCAGTACTTC

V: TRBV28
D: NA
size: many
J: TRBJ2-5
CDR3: CASRLPGGGGTQYF
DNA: TGTGCCAGCAGACTCCCGGGAGGAGGGGGGACCCAGTACTTC

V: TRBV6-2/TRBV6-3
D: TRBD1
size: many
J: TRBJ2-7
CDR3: CASSYALGNPQGAQQYF
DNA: TGTGCCAGCAGTTACGCCCTGGGTAATCCACAGGGGGCTCAGCAGTACTTC

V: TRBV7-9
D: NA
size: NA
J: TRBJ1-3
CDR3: CASSPTSFSGNTIYF
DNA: TGTGCCAGCAGCCCTACATCCTTCTCTGGAAACACCATATATTTT

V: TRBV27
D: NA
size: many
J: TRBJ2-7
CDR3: CASSLTGDYEQYF
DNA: TGTGCCAGCAGTTTAACGGGGGACTACGAGCAGTACTTC

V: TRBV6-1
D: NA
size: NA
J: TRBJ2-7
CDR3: CASLPEGSPAYQQYF
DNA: TGTGCCAGTCTCCCGGAAGGGTCTCCGGCCTACCAGCAGTACTTC

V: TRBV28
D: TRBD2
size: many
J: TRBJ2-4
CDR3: CASARGVAALAKNIQYF
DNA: TGTGCCAGCGCCCGGGGGGTAGCGGCGCTAGCCAAAAACATTCAGTACTTC

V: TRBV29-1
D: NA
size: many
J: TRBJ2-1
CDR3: CSVEWSSYNEQFF
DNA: TGCAGCGTTGAATGGAGCTCCTACAATGAGCAGTTCTTC

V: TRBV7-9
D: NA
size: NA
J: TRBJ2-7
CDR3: CASSFFLGHEQYF
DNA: TGTGCCAGCAGCTTCTTCCTGGGGCACGAGCAGTACTTC

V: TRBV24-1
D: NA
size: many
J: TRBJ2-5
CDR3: CATSDSTVPGTQYF
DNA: TGTGCCACCAGTGATTCAACGGTTCCGGGGACCCAGTACTTC

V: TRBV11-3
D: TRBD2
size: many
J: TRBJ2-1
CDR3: CASSIGLAANEQFF
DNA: TGTGCCAGCAGCATTGGACTAGCGGCGAATGAGCAGTTCTTC

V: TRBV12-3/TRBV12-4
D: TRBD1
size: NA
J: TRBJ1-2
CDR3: CASRPGTGGRSGYTF
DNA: TGTGCCAGCAGGCCCGGGACAGGGGGCCGGAGTGGCTACACCTTC

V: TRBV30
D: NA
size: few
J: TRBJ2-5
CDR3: CAWISPDRPEQETQYF
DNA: TGTGCCTGGATTAGTCCCGACAGGCCGGAGCAAGAGACCCAGTACTTC

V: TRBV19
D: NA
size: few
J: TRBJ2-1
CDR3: CASSIVTLAPYNEQFF
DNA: TGTGCCAGTAGTATCGTGACTTTAGCCCCCTACAATGAGCAGTTCTTC

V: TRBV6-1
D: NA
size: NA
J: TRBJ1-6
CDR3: CASSARTPPYSPLHF
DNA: TGTGCCAGCAGTGCAAGGACTCCTCCCTATTCACCCCTCCACTTT

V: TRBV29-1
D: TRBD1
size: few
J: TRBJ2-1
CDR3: CSVHTGTGLGEQFF
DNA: TGCAGCGTTCATACCGGGACAGGGCTGGGTGAGCAGTTCTTC